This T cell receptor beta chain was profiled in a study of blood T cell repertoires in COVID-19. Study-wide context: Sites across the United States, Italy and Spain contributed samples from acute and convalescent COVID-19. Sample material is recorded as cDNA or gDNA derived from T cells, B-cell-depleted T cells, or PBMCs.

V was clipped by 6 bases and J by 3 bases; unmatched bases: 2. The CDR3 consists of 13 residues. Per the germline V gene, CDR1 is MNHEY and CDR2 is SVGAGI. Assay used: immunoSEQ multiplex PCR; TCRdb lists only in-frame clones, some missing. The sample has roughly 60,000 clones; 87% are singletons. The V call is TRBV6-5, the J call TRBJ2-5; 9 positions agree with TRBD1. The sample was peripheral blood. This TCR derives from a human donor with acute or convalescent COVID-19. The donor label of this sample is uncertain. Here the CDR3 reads CASRGQGKETQYF. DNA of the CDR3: TGTGCCAGCAGGGGACAGGGAAAAGAGACCCAGTACTTC.